This entry is about one TCR beta chain. The antigen it binds to is not known. The sample holds no much larger clone one base away, and base qualities are not on file. This entry is derived from a study of CD8 T cells in ankylosing spondylitis (dated by TCRdb to 2016 to 2017). In the study overall: The study set out to find disease-linked TCR variants by profiling T cell receptor beta repertoires in ankylosing spondylitis patients and healthy donors. In total, the full study cohort was made up of roughly 110 healthy donors and some 26 ankylosing spondylitis patients. Samples of peripheral blood were taken, and for ankylosing spondylitis patients, synovial fluid was collected as well.

Findings and caveats that apply to the study as a whole: The disease-linked clones had a CD8+ phenotype and were found at relatively low frequencies in peripheral blood. A TCR beta motif made up of several highly homologous amino acid variants appeared to be characteristic of blood from ankylosing spondylitis patients. The disease-linked clones were reported to be significantly enriched in matched synovial fluid samples from ankylosing spondylitis patients. Some of the motif variants had been reported before in the synovial fluid and blood of reactive arthritis patients, a finding that suggests common disease-initiation mechanisms.

The germline V gene sets CDR1 to ENHRY and CDR2 to SYGVKD. The CDR3 runs 15 amino acids, cysteine and phenylalanine included. Only the CDR3 DNA is retained, 45 bases long and in frame from the first base. Germline trimming amounts to 3 bases on V and 5 bases on J, with 4 as the count of junction bases outside the gene matches. Reads for this sample came from an Illumina HiSeq 2500. Quantitative 5'-RACE with molecular barcodes was the method used to prepare the TCR beta libraries. Concerning the study's data processing: A new computational method based on a probabilistic model of VDJ rearrangement was used to identify disease-linked TCR variants. TCRdb applied fastp at Q25 and MiXCR to the public reads, then kept only in-frame beta chains. Rows matching on CDR3 protein sequence are summarized as one entry with the most common DNA and genes. The V and J calls reflect TCRdb's pipeline rather than the authors' work. This sample is represented by about 150,000 distinct CDR3 sequences; 40% to 50% of them were singletons. The ten largest account for 15% of the sample.

Synovial fluid samples were matched to blood samples from the same ankylosing spondylitis patients. Material: synovial fluid, either unsorted or a sorted T cell fraction (not recorded which). The chain uses TRBV10-3 and TRBJ2-1, with 10 bases matching TRBD2. This receptor was identified in a male donor with ankylosing spondylitis. The encoded CDR3 is CAISEAGGPDNEQFF. The DNA sequence reads TGTGCCATCAGTGAAGCGGGAGGGCCGGACAATGAGCAGTTCTTC.